Below, one TCR beta chain is given with its context. The antigen it binds to is not known. No much larger clonotype is one base removed from it; base qualities were not supplied. Sample time point, as interpreted from the label and publication: cycle 4 day 1 (C4D1), after more than 5 weeks of nivolumab. Relapse after autologous stem cell transplantation had occurred in all trial patients, and cohorts A, B and C were distinguished by prior brentuximab vedotin exposure. Magnetic negative selection with a Miltenyi CD4+ T cell isolation kit was used to purify CD4+ T cells from thawed PBMCs. The trial cohort was composed of some 57 patients with relapsed/refractory classical Hodgkin lymphoma, for whom complete response, partial response or progressive disease was recorded as best overall response. Trial patients were treated with single-agent nivolumab in the multi-cohort phase II CheckMate 205 trial. An independent review committee assessed best overall response using the 2007 International Working Group response criteria. Trial PBMCs were collected immediately before nivolumab initiation (C1D1) and during therapy at cycle 2 day 1 and cycle 4 day 1. Peripheral blood was collected in 8 mL Vacutainer Cell Preparation Tubes, from which PBMCs were isolated by centrifugation and then cryopreserved. Purified CD4+ and CD8+ fractions were generated only in cases for which an additional PBMC sample was available. Magnetically labelled cells were removed on LS columns in a quadroMACS separator, and the flow-through was collected as the purified fraction.

V and J are truncated by 6 bases and 6 bases respectively, leaving an intervening sequence of 11 bases. Taken from the germline V gene, the CDR1 and CDR2 loops are MDHEN and SYDVKM. The CDR3 measures 13 amino acids from cysteine to phenylalanine. Just CDR3 DNA is preserved here, 39 bases in frame from base 1. This sample was taken from a study of PD-1 blockade in classical Hodgkin lymphoma (dated by TCRdb to about 2020). Looking at the study overall: Nivolumab dosing was 3 mg/kg intravenously every 2 weeks, continuing until either disease progression or unacceptable toxicity. To define a peripheral blood immune signature of response to PD-1 blockade in classical Hodgkin lymphoma, the study combined TCR beta sequencing with CyTOF. Findings and caveats that apply to the study as a whole: Only a single clinical trial cohort was studied, and what caused the repertoire differences, possibly disease activity or prior therapy, remained undefined. Newly diagnosed patients were reported to have lower baseline TCR diversity than healthy donors, and relapsed/refractory patients were reported to have lower baseline TCR diversity still. Among trial patients, those achieving complete response had baseline diversity similar to that of newly diagnosed patients, while diversity was significantly lower in partial responders and progressors. Lower diversity was observed in patients in whom nivolumab was started less than 1 year after ASCT, and these patients were excluded from later analyses so that confounding by immune reconstitution would be avoided. A significant rise by C4D1 was seen in CD4+ but not CD8+ TCR diversity (p=0.0027 vs p=0.16), with the rise being most apparent in complete responders (p=0.02).

The Qiagen DNeasy kit was used to extract genomic DNA both from unsorted PBMCs and from the negatively selected CD4+ and CD8+ fractions. TCR beta CDR3 regions were amplified by immunoSEQ multiplex PCR using primers annealing to V and J segments. A synthetic immune receptor repertoire was used to minimize amplification bias, and any residual bias was removed computationally once sequencing was done. The authors' analysis ran thus. Repertoire diversity was quantified as the Shannon entropy index using custom Python scripts. Unsorted, CD4+ and CD8+ repertoires were analyzed separately, except for combined analyses in which CD4+ and CD8+ sequences were merged in silico. A clone counted as expanded when the clone's frequency after treatment rose at least 2-fold relative to C1D1, and clones undetected at baseline were given a pseudocount of 0.5. Clones with 0 or 1 copy at C1D1 were defined as singleton clones, while clones with 2 or more copies were defined as non-singleton clones. Clones expanded in unsorted samples were annotated as CD4+, CD8+ or unknown by matching protein sequences in sorted samples from the same patient. Diversity changes from C1D1 to C4D1 were tested in paired samples using Wilcoxon tests. TCRdb holds this immuneACCESS table with in-frame rearrangements only. Some clones are missing; in checked studies, unresolved V genes explain under half, and the rest has no known cause. V, J and clone size derive from that table, while D and trimming were established from the DNA sequence. In this sample the table shows 20,000 or so clones, less than 90% of which occur a single time. The top ten clonotypes cover about 2.4% of the sample.

The specimen was CD4+ T cells from blood, collected before the fourth cycle of nivolumab. The V gene is TRBV28 and the J gene is TRBJ2-2; 7 matching bases give a weak D call of TRBD2. The TCR originated in a human donor with classical Hodgkin lymphoma. The DNA sequence is given as TGTGCCAGCAGGCGAGGGGGGGCCGGGGAGCTGTTTTTT. Its protein reads: CASRRGGAGELFF.